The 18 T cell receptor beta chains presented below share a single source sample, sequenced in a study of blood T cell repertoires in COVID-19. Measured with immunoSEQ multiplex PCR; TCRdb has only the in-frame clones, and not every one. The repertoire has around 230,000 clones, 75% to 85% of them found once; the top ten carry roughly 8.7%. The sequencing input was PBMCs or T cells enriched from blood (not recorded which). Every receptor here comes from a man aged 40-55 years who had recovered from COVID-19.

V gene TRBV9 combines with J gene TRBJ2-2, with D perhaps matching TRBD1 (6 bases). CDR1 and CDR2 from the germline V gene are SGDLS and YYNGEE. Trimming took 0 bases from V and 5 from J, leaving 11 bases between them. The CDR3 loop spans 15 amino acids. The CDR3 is CASSVGGPRTGELFF. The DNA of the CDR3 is TGTGCCAGCAGCGTAGGGGGGCCGCGAACCGGGGAGCTGTTTTTT.

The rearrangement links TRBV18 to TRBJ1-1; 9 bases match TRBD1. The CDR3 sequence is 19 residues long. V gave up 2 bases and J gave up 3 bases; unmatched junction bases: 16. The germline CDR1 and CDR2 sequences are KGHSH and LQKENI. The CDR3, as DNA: TGTGCCAGCTCACCAAGAAGAGGAAACAGGGGGCGCGTGGACACTGAAGCTTTCTTT. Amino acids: CASSPRRGNRGRVDTEAFF.

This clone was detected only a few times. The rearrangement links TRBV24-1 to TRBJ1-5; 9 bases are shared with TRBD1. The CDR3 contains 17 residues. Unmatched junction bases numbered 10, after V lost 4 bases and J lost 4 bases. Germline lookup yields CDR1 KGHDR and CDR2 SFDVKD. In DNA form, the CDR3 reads TGTGCCACCAGTGACCCCCGGACAGGGGCTGGGAATCAGCCCCAGCATTTT. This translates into CATSDPRTGAGNQPQHF.

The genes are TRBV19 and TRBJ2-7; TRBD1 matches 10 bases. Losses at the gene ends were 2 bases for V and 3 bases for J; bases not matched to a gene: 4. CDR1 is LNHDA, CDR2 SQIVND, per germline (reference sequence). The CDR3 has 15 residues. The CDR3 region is CASSIYRDRGYEQYF. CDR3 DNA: TGTGCCAGTAGTATATACCGGGACAGGGGCTACGAGCAGTACTTC.

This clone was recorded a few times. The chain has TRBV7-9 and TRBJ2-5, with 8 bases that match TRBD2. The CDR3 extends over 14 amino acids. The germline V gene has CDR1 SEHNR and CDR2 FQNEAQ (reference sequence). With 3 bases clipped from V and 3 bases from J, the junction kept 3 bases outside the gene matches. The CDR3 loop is CASSLGRGEETQYF. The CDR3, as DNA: TGTGCCAGCAGCTTGGGGCGGGGGGAAGAGACCCAGTACTTC.

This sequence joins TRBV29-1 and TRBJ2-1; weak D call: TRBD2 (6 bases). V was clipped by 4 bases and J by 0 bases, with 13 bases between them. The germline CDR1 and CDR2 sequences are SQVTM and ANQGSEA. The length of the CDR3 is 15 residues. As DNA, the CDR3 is TGCAGCGTTGGGAGGGGTAGCGGCTCCTACAATGAGCAGTTCTTC. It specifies CSVGRGSGSYNEQFF.

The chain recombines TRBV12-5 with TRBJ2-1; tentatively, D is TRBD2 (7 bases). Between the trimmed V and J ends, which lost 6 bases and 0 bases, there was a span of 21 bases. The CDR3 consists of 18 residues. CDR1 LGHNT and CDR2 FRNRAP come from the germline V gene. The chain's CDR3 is CASGYGLGGGSSYNEQFF. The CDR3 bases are TGTGCTAGTGGATACGGACTCGGCGGGGGCAGCTCCTACAATGAGCAGTTCTTC. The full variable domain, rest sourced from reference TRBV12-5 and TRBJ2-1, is DARVTQTPRHKVTEMGQEVTMRCQPILGHNTVFWYRQTMMQGLELLAYFRNRAPLDDSGMPKDRFSAEMPDATLATLKIQPSEPRDSAVYFCASGYGLGGGSSYNEQFFGPGTRLTVL.

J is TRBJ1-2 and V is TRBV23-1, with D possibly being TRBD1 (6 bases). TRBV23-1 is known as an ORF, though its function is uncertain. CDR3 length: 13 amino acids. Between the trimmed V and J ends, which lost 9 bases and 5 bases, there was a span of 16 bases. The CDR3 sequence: CARGGQYVYGYTF. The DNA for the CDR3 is TGCGCCAGAGGAGGACAGTACGTTTATGGCTACACCTTC.

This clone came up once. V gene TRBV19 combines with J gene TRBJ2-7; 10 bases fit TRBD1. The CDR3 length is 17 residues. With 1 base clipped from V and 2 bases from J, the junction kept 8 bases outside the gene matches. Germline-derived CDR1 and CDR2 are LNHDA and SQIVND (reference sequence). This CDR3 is CASSIGPPGQGPYEQYF. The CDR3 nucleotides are TGTGCCAGTAGTATAGGCCCCCCGGGACAGGGGCCCTACGAGCAGTACTTC. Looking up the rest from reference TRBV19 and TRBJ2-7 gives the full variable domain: DGGITQSPKYLFRKEGQNVTLSCEQNLNHDAMYWYRQDPGQGLRLIYYSQIVNDFQKGDIAEGYSVSREKKESFPLTVTSAQKNPTAFYLCASSIGPPGQGPYEQYFGPGTRLTVT.

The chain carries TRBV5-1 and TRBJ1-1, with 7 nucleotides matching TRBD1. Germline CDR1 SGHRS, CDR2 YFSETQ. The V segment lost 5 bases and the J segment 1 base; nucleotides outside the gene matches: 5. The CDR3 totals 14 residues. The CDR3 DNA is TGCGCCAGCAGGGGACAGTACTCGAACACTGAAGCTTTCTTT. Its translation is CASRGQYSNTEAFF.

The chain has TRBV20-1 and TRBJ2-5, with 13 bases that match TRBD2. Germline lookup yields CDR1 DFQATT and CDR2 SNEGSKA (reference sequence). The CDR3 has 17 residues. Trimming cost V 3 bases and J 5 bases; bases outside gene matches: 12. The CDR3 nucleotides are TGCAGTGCTAGTGCTCCCCGCGGGACTAGCGGGATTGAGACCCAGTACTTC. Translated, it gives CSASAPRGTSGIETQYF.

CDR3 residues: CASSLDGRNNSPLHF. CDR3 coding DNA: TGTGCCAGCAGCTTAGACGGCAGGAATAATTCACCCCTCCACTTT. The chain uses TRBV11-2 and TRBJ1-6; no clear D gene. This CDR3 comprises 15 residues. Trimming removed 0 bases at V and 5 bases at J, with 8 bases between. Germline CDR1 and CDR2: SGHAT and FQNNGV.

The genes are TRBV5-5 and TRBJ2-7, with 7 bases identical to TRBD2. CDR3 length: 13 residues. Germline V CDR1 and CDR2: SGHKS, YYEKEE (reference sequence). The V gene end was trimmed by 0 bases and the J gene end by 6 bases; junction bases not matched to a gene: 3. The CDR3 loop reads CASSLVTGGEQYF. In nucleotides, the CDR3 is TGTGCCAGCAGCTTGGTGACGGGGGGCGAGCAGTACTTC.

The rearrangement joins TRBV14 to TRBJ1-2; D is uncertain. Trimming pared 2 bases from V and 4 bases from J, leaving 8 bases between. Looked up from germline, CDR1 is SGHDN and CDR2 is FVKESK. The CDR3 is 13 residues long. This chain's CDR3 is CASSQLPGYGYTF. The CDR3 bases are TGTGCCAGCAGCCAACTCCCCGGCTATGGCTACACCTTC.

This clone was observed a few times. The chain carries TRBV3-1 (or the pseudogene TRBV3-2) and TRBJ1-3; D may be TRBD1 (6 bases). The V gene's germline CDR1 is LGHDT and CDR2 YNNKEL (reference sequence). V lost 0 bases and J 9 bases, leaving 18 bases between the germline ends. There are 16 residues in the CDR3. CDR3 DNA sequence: TGTGCCAGCAGCCAAGAGTTGATGAACAGGGTGAGCACCATATATTTT. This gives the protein CASSQELMNRVSTIYF.

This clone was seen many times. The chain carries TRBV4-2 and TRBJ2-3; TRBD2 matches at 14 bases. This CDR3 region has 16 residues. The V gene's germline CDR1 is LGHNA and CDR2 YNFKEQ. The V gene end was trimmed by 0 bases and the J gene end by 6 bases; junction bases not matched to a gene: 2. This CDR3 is CASSQETSGGADTQYF. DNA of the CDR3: TGTGCCAGCAGCCAAGAGACTAGCGGGGGGGCGGATACGCAGTATTTT.

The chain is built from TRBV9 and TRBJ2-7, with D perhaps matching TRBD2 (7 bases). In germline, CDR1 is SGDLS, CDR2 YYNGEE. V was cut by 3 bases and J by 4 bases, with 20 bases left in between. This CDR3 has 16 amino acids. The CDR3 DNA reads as TGTGCCAGCAGCGCTCCAGCGGGGTCGGGGGCATACGAGCAGTACTTC. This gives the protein CASSAPAGSGAYEQYF. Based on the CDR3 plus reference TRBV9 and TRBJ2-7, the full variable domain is DSGVTQTPKHLITATGQRVTLRCSPRSGDLSVYWYQQSLDQGLQFLIQYYNGEERAKGNILERFSAQQFPDLHSELNLSSLELGDSALYFCASSAPAGSGAYEQYFGPGTRLTVT.

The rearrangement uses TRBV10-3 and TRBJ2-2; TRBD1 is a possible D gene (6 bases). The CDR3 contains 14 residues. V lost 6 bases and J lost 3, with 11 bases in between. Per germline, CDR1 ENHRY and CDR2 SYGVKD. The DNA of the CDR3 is TGTGCCATCAGGGACAGCCACGACACCGGGGAGCTGTTTTTT. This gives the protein CAIRDSHDTGELFF.